The 8 T cell receptor beta chains below were found in one sample sequenced in a study of T cells in Graves' hyperthyroidism and ophthalmopathy. Amplified TCR beta CDR3 regions came from RNA transcripts. HTBI primers were employed in a first-round RT-PCR of the TCR CDR3. TCRdb reanalysed the multiplex PCR reads using MiXCR and keeps one entry per CDR3 protein. The sample contains fewer than 700,000 distinct CDR3 sequences, 15% to 20% of which appear only once. Sequenced input: blood. The source is a woman in her twenties or thirties with Graves' hyperthyroidism.

This clonotype was found many times. V is TRBV27 and J is TRBJ2-3; D ambiguous. The CDR3 is 14 amino acids. V was trimmed by 5 bases and J by 0 bases, leaving 9 bases between them. Looked up from germline, CDR1 is MNHEY and CDR2 is SMNVEV (reference sequence). The DNA of the CDR3 is TGTGCCAGCAGTAACCTAGAGAGCACAGATACGCAGTATTTT. It encodes CASSNLESTDTQYF.

This clonotype has only a few counts. This rearrangement joins TRBV27 to TRBJ1-6; 9 bases align to TRBD1. V was pared by 5 bases and J by 8 bases, with 4 bases of the junction left unmatched. The CDR3 is 14 residues long. Germline CDR1 reads MNHEY; CDR2 reads SMNVEV (reference sequence). CDR3 coding DNA: TGTGCCAGCAGTCGGACAGGGGAGTATTCACCCCTCCACTTT. It yields the protein CASSRTGEYSPLHF.

The chain has TRBV28 and TRBJ1-1, with D uncertain. The length of the CDR3 is 13 residues. Trimming took off 7 bases at V and 1 base at J, with 10 bases between the two ends. CDR1 MDHEN and CDR2 SYDVKM come from the germline V gene. The CDR3 region is CASKMPANTEAFF. CDR3 DNA sequence: TGTGCCAGCAAAATGCCGGCGAACACTGAAGCTTTCTTT.

This clonotype was recorded many times. V usage is TRBV29-1 and J usage is TRBJ1-1; D is unresolved. The CDR3 covers 14 residues. The V end lost 5 bases, the J end lost 1 base, and 14 bases lay between the germline ends. Germline values: CDR1 SQVTM, CDR2 ANQGSEA. The CDR3 sequence is CSVSEGFENTEAFF. CDR3 in DNA: TGCAGCGTTTCCGAGGGTTTTGAGAACACTGAAGCTTTCTTT.

This chain links TRBV11-2 with TRBJ1-1; tentative D call: TRBD1 (5 bases). Germline CDR1 SGHAT, CDR2 FQNNGV. The CDR3 consists of 12 residues. Trimming took off 5 bases at V and 7 bases at J, with 11 bases between the two ends. The CDR3 protein is CASSQTEVEAFF. The CDR3 coding sequence is TGTGCCAGCAGCCAGACAGAGGTTGAAGCTTTCTTT.

In the case of this clonotype: This may stem from a read error, because a much larger clone lies one nucleotide away. Since the CDR3 does not end with the conserved phenylalanine or tryptophan, this likely comes from a read error. In nucleotides, the CDR3 is TGTGCCAGCAGCCCGAAAGCGGATTACTACAATGAGCAGTTCCTC. As protein: CASSPKADYYNEQFL. The chain is built from TRBV7-3 and TRBJ2-1; possibly TRBD2 for D (5 bases). Trimming left V 5 bases short and J 3 bases short, with 14 bases between. The germline V gene encodes CDR1 SGHTA and CDR2 FQGTGA. The CDR3 totals 15 residues.

This clonotype is medium-sized by share. The chain has TRBV27 and TRBJ2-3; D is unresolved. V was pared by 6 bases and J by 2 bases, with 3 bases between. Looked up from germline, CDR1 is MNHEY and CDR2 is SMNVEV (reference sequence). The CDR3 contains 11 residues. CDR3 nucleotide sequence: TGTGCCAGCAGCTCCACAGATACGCAGTATTTT. Translated, it gives CASSSTDTQYF.

This clonotype was seen at least ten times. The V and J genes are TRBV28 and TRBJ2-7, with D tentatively TRBD1 (8 bases). Germline CDR1 reads MDHEN; CDR2 reads SYDVKM. The CDR3 totals 15 residues. The germline V and J ends were trimmed by 5 bases and 4 bases, with 18 bases remaining between them. The CDR3 protein is CASSLGQGGLYEQYF. The CDR3 region has the DNA TGTGCCAGCAGTCTCGGACAGGGAGGGCTATACGAGCAGTACTTC.